Shown below are 5 T cell receptor beta chains from a single sample sequenced in a study of identical twins. MiXCR, run by TCRdb on the 5' RACE reads, gives a single entry per CDR3 protein. The sample contains approximately 240,000 distinct CDR3 sequences, over 12% of which appear only once. Sequencing input: memory (CD45RO+) T cells sorted from blood. The receptors were gathered from a woman aged 18-29 years in good health.

This clonotype was observed a handful of times. This chain joins TRBV29-1 and TRBJ2-3, with TRBD2 identical over 11 bases. CDR3 length equals 16 residues. V was pared by 4 bases and J by 6 bases, with 12 bases of the junction left unmatched. Germline CDR1 reads SQVTM; CDR2 reads ANQGSEA. The CDR3 region has the DNA TGCAGCGTTGGAGGGACTAGCGGTAAATCTAGGGATACGCAGTATTTT. Protein product: CSVGGTSGKSRDTQYF.

This clonotype has a handful of counts. The chain carries TRBV19 and TRBJ1-1; TRBD1 might be the D (5 bases). The CDR3 has 17 residues. CDR1 is LNHDA and CDR2 is SQIVND in the germline V gene (reference sequence). The germline V and J ends were trimmed by 1 base and 5 bases, with 20 bases remaining between them. The CDR3 loop reads CASSIVSGHGGGTEAFF. The CDR3 nucleotides read TGTGCCAGTAGTATAGTCTCCGGACACGGGGGAGGTACTGAAGCTTTCTTT.

V is TRBV7-8 and J is TRBJ2-7, with TRBD2 matching over 10 bases. V lost 5 bases to trimming and J lost 6 bases; unmatched junction nucleotides: 13. The CDR3 contains 16 residues. Germline V lookup: CDR1 SGHVS, CDR2 FQNEAQ. The CDR3 region is CASSLELAGPSGEQYF. In DNA, the CDR3 is TGTGCCAGCAGCCTCGAACTAGCGGGACCCTCGGGCGAGCAGTACTTC.

J is TRBJ2-5 and V is TRBV29-1, with TRBD2 matching 10 bases. The CDR3 spans 17 residues. Unmatched junction bases numbered 15, after V lost 5 bases and J lost 3 bases. The germline gives CDR1 SQVTM, CDR2 ANQGSEA. This chain's CDR3 is CSVSHLPGTSVEETQYF. The CDR3 DNA is TGCAGCGTTTCTCACCTCCCAGGGACTAGCGTCGAAGAGACCCAGTACTTC.

This rearrangement joins TRBV7-2 to TRBJ2-1, with D perhaps assigned TRBD1 or TRBD2 (5 bases each). CDR3 length equals 15 residues. The V end was cut by 1 base, the J end by 0 bases, with 7 bases between. Germline V gene data show CDR1 as SGHTA and CDR2 as FQGNSA. CDR3 amino acids: CASSLGGTSYNEQFF. The CDR3, as DNA: TGTGCCAGCAGCTTAGGGGGGACCTCCTACAATGAGCAGTTCTTC.